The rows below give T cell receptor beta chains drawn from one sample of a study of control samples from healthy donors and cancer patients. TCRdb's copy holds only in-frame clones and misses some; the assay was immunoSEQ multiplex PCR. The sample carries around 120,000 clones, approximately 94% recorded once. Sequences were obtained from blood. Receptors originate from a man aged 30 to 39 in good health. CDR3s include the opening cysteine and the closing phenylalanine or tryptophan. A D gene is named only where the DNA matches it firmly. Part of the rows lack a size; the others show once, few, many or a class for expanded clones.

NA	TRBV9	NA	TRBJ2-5	CASSVGATETFETQYF	TGTGCCAGCAGCGTTGGGGCGACGGAAACCTTTGAGACCCAGTACTTC
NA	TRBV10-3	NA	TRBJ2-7	CAISDGVGISYEQYF	TGTGCCATCAGTGATGGGGTCGGAATCTCCTACGAGCAGTACTTC
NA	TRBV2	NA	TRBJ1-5	CASSEALRGPQHF	TGTGCCAGCAGTGAAGCGCTCCGGGGGCCCCAGCATTTT
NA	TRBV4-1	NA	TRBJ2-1	CASSPVGGEQFF	TGCGCCAGCAGCCCCGTTGGGGGTGAGCAGTTCTTC
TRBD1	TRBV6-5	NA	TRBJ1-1	CASSYSRQGTEAFF	TGTGCCAGCAGTTACTCGAGACAGGGGACTGAAGCTTTCTTT
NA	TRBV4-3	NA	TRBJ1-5	CASSQEPRAQPQHF	TGCGCCAGCAGCCAAGAACCCCGGGCCCAGCCCCAGCATTTT
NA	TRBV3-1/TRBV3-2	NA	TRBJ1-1	CASSLREGRVAEAFF	TGTGCCAGCAGTCTCAGGGAGGGGAGGGTAGCTGAAGCTTTCTTT
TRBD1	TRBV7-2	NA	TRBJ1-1	CASSLQSGTGVTEAFF	TGTGCCAGCAGTCTTCAATCCGGGACAGGGGTTACTGAAGCTTTCTTT
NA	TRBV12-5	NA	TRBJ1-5	CASSRDYQPQHF	TGTGCTAGTTCCAGGGATTACCAGCCCCAGCATTTT
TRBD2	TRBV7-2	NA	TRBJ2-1	CASSLRTSGTYNEQFF	TGTGCCAGCAGCCTCCGGACTAGCGGGACCTACAATGAGCAGTTCTTC
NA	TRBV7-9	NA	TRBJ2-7	CASSLEAGSYEQYF	TGTGCCAGCAGCTTAGAAGCGGGCAGTTACGAGCAGTACTTC
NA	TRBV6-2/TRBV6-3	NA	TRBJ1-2	CASSYYRAGYFDYGYTF	TGTGCCAGCAGTTACTACAGGGCAGGGTATTTCGACTATGGCTACACCTTC
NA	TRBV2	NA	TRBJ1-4	CASSDPGTNEKLFF	TGTGCCAGCAGTGATCCGGGAACTAATGAAAAACTGTTTTTT
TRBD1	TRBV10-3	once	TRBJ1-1	CAIRPGQGSAFF	TGTGCCATCAGGCCGGGACAGGGGTCAGCTTTCTTT
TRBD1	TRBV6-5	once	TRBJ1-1	CASTGQVLNTEAFF	TGTGCCAGCACCGGACAGGTTCTGAACACTGAAGCTTTCTTT
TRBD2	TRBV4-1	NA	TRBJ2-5	CASSPLAGGRETQYF	TGCGCCAGCAGCCCCTTAGCGGGGGGGCGAGAGACCCAGTACTTC
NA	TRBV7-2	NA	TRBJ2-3	CASSFTDTQYF	TGTGCCAGCAGTTTCACAGATACGCAGTATTTT
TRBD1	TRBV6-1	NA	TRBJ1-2	CASSDLRPGGDGYTF	TGTGCCAGCAGTGACCTTCGGCCAGGGGGCGATGGCTACACCTTC
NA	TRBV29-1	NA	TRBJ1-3	CSVDIENTIYF	TGCAGCGTTGATATCGAAAACACCATATATTTT
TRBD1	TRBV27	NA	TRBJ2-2	CASMGQGRAGELFF	TGTGCCAGCATGGGACAGGGAAGAGCCGGGGAGCTGTTTTTT